The 4 T cell receptor beta chains given below trace back to one sample, sequenced in a study of T cell changes during pregnancy in multiple sclerosis. Sequencing was performed with immunoSEQ multiplex PCR; in TCRdb, only in-frame clones are kept and a portion is missing. This sample has some 60,000 clones; more than 85% occur once, and the top ten carry less than 3%. The sample was peripheral blood, taken in the third trimester of pregnancy. The receptors shown here come from a female donor in good health, enrolled as a control in a pregnancy study.

The V and J genes are TRBV28 and TRBJ2-5; 10 bases align to TRBD1. The CDR3 spans 15 residues. CDR1 and CDR2 (germline): MDHEN, SYDVKM. J gave up 2 bases and V 3 bases, and 3 bases lay outside the gene matches. CDR3: CASSLGGQGQETQYF. The CDR3 DNA follows: TGTGCCAGCAGTTTGGGGGGACAGGGGCAAGAGACCCAGTACTTC.

In this sample, this clone turned up once. In DNA, the CDR3 is TGTGCCAGCAGAACACCGGGACAGCTGAACACTGAAGCTTTCTTT. As protein: CASRTPGQLNTEAFF. The V and J genes are TRBV27 and TRBJ1-1, with 7 bases fitting TRBD1. This CDR3 contains 15 residues. V shed 6 bases and J 0 bases; nucleotides not matched to a gene: 7. Per germline, CDR1 MNHEY and CDR2 SMNVEV (reference sequence).

The V call is TRBV6-6, the J call TRBJ2-2; 10 bases map to TRBD2. Germline V gene sequence: CDR1 MNHNY, CDR2 SVGAGI (reference sequence). J lost 7 bases, V lost 0 bases, and 5 bases had no gene match. This CDR3 spans 16 amino acids. CDR3 coding DNA: TGTGCCAGCAGTTACTCGGGGAGCGGGAGGGGCGGGGAGCTGTTTTTT. Translating it yields CASSYSGSGRGGELFF.

J is TRBJ2-3 and V is TRBV5-5, with 13 nucleotides matching TRBD2. The CDR3 is 16 amino acids. Losses at the gene ends were 4 bases for V and 5 bases for J; bases not matched to a gene: 7. Germline-derived CDR1 and CDR2 are SGHKS and YYEKEE (reference sequence). CDR3 DNA: TGTGCCAGCAGCCCAAGGACTAGCGGGGGCGGAGATACGCAGTATTTT. Its translation: CASSPRTSGGGDTQYF.